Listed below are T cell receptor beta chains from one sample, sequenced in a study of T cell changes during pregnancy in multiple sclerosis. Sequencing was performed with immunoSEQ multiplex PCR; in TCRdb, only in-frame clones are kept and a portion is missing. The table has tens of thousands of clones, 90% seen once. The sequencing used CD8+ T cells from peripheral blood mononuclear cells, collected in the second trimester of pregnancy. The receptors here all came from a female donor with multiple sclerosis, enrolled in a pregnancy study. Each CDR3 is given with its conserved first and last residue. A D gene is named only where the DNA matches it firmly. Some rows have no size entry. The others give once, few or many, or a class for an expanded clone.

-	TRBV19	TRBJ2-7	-	CASSSSGVSYEQYF	TGTGCCAGTAGTTCCTCGGGAGTCTCCTACGAGCAGTACTTC
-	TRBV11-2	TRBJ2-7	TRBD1	CASSLSPRGSYEQYF	TGTGCCAGCAGCTTAAGCCCCAGGGGGTCCTACGAGCAGTACTTC
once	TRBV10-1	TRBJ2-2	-	CASSESADTGELFF	TGCGCCAGCAGTGAGTCCGCAGACACCGGGGAGCTGTTTTTT
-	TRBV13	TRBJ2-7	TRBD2	CASSLVSTGTSGRGNFYEQYF	TGTGCCAGCAGCTTAGTCAGTACCGGGACTAGCGGGAGGGGGAACTTCTACGAGCAGTACTTC
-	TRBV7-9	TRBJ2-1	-	CASSSQGLEFF	TGTGCCAGCAGCTCTCAGGGGTTGGAGTTCTTC
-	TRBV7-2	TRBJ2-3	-	CASSLYRSADTQYF	TGTGCCAGCAGCTTATACAGGTCCGCAGATACGCAGTATTTT
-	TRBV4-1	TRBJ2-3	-	CASSQGEGGWEDTQYF	TGCGCCAGCAGCCAAGGAGAGGGGGGGTGGGAAGATACGCAGTATTTT
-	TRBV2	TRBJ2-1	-	CASSEGVTIQLGGEQFF	TGTGCCAGCAGTGAAGGAGTGACTATCCAGCTGGGGGGTGAGCAGTTCTTC
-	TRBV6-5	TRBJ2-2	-	CASSGRETGELFF	TGTGCCAGCAGTGGCAGGGAAACCGGGGAGCTGTTTTTT
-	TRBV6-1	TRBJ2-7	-	CASSPTGWEQYF	TGTGCCAGCAGCCCAACAGGGTGGGAGCAGTACTTC
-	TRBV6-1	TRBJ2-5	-	CASRQGAWETQYF	TGTGCCAGCAGGCAGGGTGCGTGGGAGACCCAGTACTTC
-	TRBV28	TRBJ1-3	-	CASSHRGGGSGNTIYF	TGTGCCAGCAGCCACCGAGGAGGAGGCTCTGGAAACACCATATATTTT
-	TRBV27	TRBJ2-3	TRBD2	CASSFYPRRAGVTDTQYF	TGTGCCAGCAGTTTCTACCCTCGCCGAGCGGGGGTGACAGATACGCAGTATTTT
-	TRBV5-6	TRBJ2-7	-	CASSSSRRAYEQYF	TGTGCCAGCAGCTCCTCCCGTCGGGCCTACGAGCAGTACTTC
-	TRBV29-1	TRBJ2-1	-	CSVVLFRASYNEQFF	TGCAGCGTTGTTCTATTCAGGGCTTCCTACAATGAGCAGTTCTTC
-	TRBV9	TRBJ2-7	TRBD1	CASSARDRSSYEQYF	TGTGCCAGCAGCGCCCGGGACAGGAGCTCCTACGAGCAGTACTTC
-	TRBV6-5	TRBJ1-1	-	CASSLTEGLRTEAFF	TGTGCCAGCAGTCTCACGGAGGGTTTACGAACTGAAGCTTTCTTT